The T cell receptor beta chain under discussion was sequenced for a study of blood T cell repertoires in COVID-19. Study in general: Whether acute or convalescent, the COVID-19 samples came from the United States, Italy and Spain. From T cells, B-cell-depleted T cells, or PBMCs came the material, which was cDNA or gDNA.

Trimming at V came to 4 bases and at J to 6 bases, leaving 3 bases not matched to a gene. This CDR3 has 15 residues. Germline-derived CDR1 and CDR2 are MNHEY and SMNVEV (reference sequence). Authors' methods: Scientists estimated how many nucleated cells there were by amplifying reference gene primers. TCRdb's table, derived via immunoSEQ multiplex PCR, lists solely in-frame clones and lacks some. Clonal size and the V and J genes are those of that table, whereas D and trimming came from the DNA. The sample has under 300,000 clones; over 70% are singletons. Sequenced input: peripheral blood. The sequence was obtained from a man older than 75 with acute or convalescent COVID-19. The V gene is TRBV27, the J gene TRBJ2-2, with 12 bases identical to TRBD1. For the CDR3, the DNA is TGTGCCAGCAGTTATGGGACAGGGGGCCCCGGGGAGCTGTTTTTT. It specifies CASSYGTGGPGELFF.